This TCR beta chain emerged from a study of T cells in localized non-small cell lung cancer. The study's findings and limits: Measurement of T cell clonality placed uninvolved adjacent lung highest, above the level in tumor.

Germline values: CDR1 SGHRS, CDR2 YFSETQ. The CDR3 length is 15 residues. V lost 6 bases to trimming and J lost 4 bases; unmatched junction nucleotides: 12. The assay was immunoSEQ multiplex PCR, and TCRdb's table has in-frame clones only and misses some. This sample has 13,000 or so clones; 84% occur once, and the top ten carry around 30%. Comment on this clone: Antigen unknown.

This receptor was obtained from a male donor older than 55 with stage I squamous cell lung carcinoma. The rearrangement uses TRBV5-1 and TRBJ2-7; 8 bases map to TRBD2. Material: peripheral blood, obtained before any cancer treatment. The CDR3 DNA reads TGCGCCAGCAACTCTTACCTAGCGGGTGTTTACGAGCAGTACTTC. Translation: CASNSYLAGVYEQYF.